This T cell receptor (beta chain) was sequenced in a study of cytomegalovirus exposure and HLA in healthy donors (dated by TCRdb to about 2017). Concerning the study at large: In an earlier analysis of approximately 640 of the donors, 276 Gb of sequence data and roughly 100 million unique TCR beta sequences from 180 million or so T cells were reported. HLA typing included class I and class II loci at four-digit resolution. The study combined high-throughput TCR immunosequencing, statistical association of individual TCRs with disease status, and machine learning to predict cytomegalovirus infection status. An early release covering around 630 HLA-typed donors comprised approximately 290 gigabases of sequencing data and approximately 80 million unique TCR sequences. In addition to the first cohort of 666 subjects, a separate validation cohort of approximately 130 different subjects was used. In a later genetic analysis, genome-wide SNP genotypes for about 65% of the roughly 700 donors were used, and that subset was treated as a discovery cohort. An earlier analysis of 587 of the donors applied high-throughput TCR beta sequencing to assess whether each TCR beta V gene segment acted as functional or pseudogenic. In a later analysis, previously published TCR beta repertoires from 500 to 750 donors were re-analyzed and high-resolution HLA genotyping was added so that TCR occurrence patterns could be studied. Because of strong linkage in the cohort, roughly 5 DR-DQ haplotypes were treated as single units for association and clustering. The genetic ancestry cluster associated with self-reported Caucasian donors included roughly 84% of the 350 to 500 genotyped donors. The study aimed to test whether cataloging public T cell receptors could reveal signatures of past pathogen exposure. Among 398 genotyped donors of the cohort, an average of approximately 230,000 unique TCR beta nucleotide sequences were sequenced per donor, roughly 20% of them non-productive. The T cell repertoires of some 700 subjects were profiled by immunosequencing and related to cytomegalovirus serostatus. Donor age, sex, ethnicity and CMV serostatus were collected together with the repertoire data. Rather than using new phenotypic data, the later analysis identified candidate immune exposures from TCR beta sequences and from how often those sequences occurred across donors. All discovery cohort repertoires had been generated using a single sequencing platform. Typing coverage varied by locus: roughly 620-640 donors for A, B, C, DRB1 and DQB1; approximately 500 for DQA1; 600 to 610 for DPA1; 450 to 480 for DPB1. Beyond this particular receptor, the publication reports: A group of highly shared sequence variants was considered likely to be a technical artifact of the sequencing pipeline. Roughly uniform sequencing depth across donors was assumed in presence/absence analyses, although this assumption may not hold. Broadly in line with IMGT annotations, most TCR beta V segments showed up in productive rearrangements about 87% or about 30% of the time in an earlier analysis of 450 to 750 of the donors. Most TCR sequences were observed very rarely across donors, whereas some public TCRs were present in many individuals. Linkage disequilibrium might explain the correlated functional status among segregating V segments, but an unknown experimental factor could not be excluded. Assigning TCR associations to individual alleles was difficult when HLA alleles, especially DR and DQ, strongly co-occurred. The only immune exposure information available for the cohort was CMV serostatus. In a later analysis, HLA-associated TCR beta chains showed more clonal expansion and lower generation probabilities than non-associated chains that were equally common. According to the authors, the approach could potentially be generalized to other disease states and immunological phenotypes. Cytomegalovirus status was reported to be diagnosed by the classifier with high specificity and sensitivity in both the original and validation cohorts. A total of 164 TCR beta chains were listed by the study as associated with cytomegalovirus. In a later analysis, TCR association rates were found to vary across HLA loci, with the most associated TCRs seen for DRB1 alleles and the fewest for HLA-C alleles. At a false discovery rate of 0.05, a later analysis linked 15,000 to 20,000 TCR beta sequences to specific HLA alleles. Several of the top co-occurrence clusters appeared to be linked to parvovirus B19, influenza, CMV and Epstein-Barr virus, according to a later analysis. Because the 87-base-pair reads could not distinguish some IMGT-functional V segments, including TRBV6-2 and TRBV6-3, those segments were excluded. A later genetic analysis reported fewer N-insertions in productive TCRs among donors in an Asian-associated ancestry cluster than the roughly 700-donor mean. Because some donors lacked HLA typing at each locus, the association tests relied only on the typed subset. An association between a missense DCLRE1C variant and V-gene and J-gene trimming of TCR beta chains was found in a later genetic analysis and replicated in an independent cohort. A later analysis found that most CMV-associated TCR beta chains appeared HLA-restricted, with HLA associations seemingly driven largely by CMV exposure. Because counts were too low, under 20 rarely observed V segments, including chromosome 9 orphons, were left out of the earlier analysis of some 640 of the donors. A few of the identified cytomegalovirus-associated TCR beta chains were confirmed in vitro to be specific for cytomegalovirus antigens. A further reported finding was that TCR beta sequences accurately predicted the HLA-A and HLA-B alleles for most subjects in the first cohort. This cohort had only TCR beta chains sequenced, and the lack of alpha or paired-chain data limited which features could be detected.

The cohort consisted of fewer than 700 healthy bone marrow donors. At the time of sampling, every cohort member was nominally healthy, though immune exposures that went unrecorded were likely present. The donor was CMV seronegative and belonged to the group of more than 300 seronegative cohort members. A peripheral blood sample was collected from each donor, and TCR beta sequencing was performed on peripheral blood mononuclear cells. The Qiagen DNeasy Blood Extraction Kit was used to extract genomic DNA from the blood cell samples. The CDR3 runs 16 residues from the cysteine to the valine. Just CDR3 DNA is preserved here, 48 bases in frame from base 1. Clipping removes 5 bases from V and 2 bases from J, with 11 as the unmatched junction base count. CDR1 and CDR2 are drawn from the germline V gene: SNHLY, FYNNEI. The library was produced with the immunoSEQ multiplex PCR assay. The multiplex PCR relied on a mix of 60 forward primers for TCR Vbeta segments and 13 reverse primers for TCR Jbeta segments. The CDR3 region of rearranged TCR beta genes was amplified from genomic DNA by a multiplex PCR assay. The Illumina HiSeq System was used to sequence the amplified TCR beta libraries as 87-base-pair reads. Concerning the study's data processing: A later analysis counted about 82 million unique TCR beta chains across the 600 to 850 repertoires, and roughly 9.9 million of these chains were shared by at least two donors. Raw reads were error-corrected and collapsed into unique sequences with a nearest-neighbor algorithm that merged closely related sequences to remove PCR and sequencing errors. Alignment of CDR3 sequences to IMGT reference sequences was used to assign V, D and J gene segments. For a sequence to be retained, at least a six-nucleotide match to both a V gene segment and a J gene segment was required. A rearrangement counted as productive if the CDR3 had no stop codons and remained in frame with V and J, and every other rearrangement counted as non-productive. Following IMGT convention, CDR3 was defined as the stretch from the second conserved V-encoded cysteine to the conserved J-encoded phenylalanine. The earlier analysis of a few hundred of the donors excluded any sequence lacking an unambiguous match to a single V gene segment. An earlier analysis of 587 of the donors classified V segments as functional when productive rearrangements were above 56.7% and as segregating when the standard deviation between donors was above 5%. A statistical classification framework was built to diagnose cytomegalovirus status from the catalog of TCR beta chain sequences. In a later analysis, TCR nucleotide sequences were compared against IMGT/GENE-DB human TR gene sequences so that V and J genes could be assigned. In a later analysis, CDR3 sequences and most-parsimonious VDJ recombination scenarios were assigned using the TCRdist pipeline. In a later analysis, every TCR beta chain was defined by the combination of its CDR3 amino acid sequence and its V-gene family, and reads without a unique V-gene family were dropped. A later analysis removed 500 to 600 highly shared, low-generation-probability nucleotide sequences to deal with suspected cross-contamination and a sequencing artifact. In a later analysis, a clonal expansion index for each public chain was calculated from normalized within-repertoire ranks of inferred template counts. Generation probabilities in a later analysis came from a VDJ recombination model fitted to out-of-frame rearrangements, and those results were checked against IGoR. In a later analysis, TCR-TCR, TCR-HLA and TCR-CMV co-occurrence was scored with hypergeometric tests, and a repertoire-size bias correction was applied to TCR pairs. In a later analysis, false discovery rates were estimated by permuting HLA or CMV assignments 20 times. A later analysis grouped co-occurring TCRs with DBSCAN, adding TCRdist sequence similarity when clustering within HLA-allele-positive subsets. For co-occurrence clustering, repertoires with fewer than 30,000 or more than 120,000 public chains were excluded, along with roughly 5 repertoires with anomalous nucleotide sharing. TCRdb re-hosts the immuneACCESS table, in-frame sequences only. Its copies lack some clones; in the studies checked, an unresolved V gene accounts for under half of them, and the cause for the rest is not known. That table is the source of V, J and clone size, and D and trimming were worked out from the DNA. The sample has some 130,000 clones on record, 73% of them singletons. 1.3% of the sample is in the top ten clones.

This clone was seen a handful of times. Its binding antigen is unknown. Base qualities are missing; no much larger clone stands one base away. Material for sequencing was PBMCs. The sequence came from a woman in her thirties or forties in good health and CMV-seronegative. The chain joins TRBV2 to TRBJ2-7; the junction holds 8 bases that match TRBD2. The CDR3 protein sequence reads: CASSSQAAGAPYEQYV. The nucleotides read TGTGCCAGCAGTTCCCAGGCAGCGGGGGCACCCTACGAGCAGTACGTC.